This T cell receptor beta chain was sequenced for a study of T-cell memory formation after mild COVID-19. Turning to the study itself: The two donors had largely donor-specific TCR clusters. Study outcomes and limitations: Memory from before infection featured some responding clones, which suggests cross-reactive memory joined. The SARS-CoV-2 specificity of second-wave clones reaching peak at day 37 remained unverified. Later expanders leaned CD4+, whereas clones that contracted between day 15 and 85 were balanced CD4/CD8.

In regard to this clonotype: Its antigen is not identified.

TCRdb re-called the 5' RACE reads through MiXCR, storing one row per CDR3 protein. The sample shows a few hundred thousand distinct CDR3 sequences, under 25% of them seen only once. Trimming removed 3 bases from V and 8 bases from J, with 13 bases in between. This CDR3 is 13 amino acids long. The germline CDR1 and CDR2 sequences are LNHDA and SQIVND (reference sequence). The chain has TRBV19 and TRBJ1-2; D is ambiguous. The clonotype originates from a man aged 18 to 29 who had mild COVID-19 (a few samples of this study predate the infection). Cell type and time point are not known. Specimen: PBMCs or a T cell subset sorted from them (not recorded which). The chain's CDR3 is CASSIPRGMGYTF. The CDR3 nucleotides are TGTGCCAGTAGTATTCCCCGGGGAATGGGCTACACCTTC.